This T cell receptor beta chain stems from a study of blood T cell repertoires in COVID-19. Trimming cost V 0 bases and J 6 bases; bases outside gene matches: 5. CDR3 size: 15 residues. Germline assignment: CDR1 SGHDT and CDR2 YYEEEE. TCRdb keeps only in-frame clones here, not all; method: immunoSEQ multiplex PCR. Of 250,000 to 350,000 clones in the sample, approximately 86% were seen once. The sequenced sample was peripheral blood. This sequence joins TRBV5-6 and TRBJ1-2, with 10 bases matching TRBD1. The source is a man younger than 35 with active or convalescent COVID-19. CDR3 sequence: CASSLDDRGPHGYTF. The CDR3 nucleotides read TGTGCCAGCAGCTTGGATGACAGGGGGCCTCATGGCTACACCTTC.